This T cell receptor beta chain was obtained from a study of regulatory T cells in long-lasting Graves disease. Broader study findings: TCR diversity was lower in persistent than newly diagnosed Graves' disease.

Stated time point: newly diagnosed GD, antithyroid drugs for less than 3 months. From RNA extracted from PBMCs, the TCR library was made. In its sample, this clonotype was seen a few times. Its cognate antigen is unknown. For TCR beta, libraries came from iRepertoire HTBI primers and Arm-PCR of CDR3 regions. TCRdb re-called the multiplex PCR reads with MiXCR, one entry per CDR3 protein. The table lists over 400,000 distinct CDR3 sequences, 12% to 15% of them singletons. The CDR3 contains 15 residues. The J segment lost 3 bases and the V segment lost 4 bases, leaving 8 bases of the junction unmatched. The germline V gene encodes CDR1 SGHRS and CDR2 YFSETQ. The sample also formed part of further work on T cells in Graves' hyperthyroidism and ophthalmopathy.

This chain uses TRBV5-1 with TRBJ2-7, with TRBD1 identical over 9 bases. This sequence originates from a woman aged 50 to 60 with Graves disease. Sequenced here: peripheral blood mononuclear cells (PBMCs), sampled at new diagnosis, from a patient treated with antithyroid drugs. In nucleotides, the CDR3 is TGCGCCAGCAGCCCGCCCGGGACAGGGAACTACGAGCAGTACTTC. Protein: CASSPPGTGNYEQYF.